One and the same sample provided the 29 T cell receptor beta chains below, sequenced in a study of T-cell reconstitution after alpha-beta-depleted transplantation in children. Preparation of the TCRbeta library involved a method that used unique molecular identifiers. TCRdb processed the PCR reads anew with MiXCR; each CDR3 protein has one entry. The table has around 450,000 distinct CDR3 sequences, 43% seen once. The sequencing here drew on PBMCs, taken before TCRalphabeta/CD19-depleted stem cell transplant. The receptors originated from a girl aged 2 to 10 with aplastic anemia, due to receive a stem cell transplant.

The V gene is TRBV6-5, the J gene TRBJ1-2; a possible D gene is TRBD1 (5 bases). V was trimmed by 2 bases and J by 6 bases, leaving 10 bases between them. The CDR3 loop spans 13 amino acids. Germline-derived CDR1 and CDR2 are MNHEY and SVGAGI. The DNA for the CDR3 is TGTGCCAGCAGTTACGGGGCGCATAATGGCTACACCTTC. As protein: CASSYGAHNGYTF.

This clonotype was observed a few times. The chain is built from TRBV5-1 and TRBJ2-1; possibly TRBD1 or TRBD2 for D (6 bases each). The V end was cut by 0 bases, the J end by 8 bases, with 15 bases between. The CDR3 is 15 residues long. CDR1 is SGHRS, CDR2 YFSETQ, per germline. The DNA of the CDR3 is TGCGCCAGCAGCTTGGAGGGGGGCGGGATCGATGAGCAGTTCTTC. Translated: CASSLEGGGIDEQFF.

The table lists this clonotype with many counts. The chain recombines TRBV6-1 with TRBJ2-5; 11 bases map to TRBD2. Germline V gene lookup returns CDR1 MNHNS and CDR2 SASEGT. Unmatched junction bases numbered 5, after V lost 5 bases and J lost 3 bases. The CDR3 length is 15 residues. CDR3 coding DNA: TGTGCCAGCAGTCCGTCGACTAGCGGGGAAGAGACCCAGTACTTC. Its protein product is CASSPSTSGEETQYF.

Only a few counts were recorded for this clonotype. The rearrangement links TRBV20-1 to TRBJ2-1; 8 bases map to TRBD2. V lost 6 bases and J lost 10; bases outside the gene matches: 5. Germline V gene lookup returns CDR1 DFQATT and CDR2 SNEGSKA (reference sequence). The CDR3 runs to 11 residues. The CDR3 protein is CSAGTRGEQFF. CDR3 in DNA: TGCAGTGCGGGGACTAGGGGGGAGCAGTTCTTC.

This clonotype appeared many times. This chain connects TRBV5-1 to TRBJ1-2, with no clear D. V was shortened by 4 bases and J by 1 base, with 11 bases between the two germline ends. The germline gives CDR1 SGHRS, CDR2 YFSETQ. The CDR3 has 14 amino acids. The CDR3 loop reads CASSPGDYNYGYTF. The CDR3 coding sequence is TGCGCCAGCAGCCCGGGCGATTATAACTATGGCTACACCTTC. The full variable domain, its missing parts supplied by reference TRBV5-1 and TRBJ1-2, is KAGVTQTPRYLIKTRGQQVTLSCSPISGHRSVSWYQQTPGQGLQFLFEYFSETQRNKGNFPGRFSGRQFSNSRSEMNVSTLELGDSALYLCASSPGDYNYGYTFGSGTRLTVV.

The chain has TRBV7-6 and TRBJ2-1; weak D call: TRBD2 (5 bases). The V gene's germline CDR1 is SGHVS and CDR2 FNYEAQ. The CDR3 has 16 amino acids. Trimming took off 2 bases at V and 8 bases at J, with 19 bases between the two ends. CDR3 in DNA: TGTGCCAGCAGCTTACGACCCGCCGGGGAGAGGGATGAGCAGTTCTTC. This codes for CASSLRPAGERDEQFF. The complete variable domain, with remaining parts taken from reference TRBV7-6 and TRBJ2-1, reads GAGVSQSPRYKVTKRGQDVALRCDPISGHVSLYWYRQALGQGPEFLTYFNYEAQQDKSGLPNDRFSAERPEGSISTLTIQRTEQRDSAMYRCASSLRPAGERDEQFFGPGTRLTVL.

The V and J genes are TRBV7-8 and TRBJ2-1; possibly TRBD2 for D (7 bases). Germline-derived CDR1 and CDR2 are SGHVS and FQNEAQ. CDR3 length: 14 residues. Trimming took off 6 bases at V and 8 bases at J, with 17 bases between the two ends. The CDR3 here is CASRIGGVGDEQFF. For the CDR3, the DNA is TGTGCCAGCAGGATAGGGGGGGTCGGCGATGAGCAGTTCTTC. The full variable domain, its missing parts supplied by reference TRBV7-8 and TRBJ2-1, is GAGVSQSPRYKVAKRGQDVALRCDPISGHVSLFWYQQALGQGPEFLTYFQNEAQLDKSGLPSDRFFAERPEGSVSTLKIQRTQQEDSAVYLCASRIGGVGDEQFFGPGTRLTVL.

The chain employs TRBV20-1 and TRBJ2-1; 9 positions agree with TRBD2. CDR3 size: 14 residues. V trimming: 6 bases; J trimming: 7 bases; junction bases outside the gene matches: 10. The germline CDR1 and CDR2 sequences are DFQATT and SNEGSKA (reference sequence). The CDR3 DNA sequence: TGCAGTGCCCTCGGTAGCGGGAGCTGGAATGAGCAGTTCTTC. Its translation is CSALGSGSWNEQFF.

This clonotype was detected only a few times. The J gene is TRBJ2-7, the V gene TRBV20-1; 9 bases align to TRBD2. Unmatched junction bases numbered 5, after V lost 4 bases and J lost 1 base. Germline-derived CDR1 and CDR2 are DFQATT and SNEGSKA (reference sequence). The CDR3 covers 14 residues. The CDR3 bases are TGCAGTGCTACAGGGACTAGCATTTCCTACGAGCAGTACTTC. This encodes CSATGTSISYEQYF.

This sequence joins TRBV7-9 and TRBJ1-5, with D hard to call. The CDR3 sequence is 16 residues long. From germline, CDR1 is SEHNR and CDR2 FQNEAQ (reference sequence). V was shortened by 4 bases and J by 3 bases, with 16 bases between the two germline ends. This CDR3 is CASSSSLGRFNQPQHF. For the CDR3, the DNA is TGTGCCAGCAGCTCAAGCCTCGGACGGTTCAATCAGCCCCAGCATTTT.

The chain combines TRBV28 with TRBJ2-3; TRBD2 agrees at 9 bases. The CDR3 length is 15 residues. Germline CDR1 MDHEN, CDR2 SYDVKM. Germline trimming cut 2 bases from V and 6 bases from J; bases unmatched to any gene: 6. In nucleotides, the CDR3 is TGTGCCAGCAGTTTAATGGGCAGCGGGGGGGATACGCAGTATTTT. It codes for CASSLMGSGGDTQYF.

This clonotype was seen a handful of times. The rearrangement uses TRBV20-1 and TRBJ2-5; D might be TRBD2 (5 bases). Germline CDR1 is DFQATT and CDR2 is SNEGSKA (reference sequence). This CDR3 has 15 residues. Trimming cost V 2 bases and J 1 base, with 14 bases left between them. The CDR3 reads CSARSPRGPQETQYF. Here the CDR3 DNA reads TGCAGTGCTAGATCCCCCAGAGGGCCCCAAGAGACCCAGTACTTC.

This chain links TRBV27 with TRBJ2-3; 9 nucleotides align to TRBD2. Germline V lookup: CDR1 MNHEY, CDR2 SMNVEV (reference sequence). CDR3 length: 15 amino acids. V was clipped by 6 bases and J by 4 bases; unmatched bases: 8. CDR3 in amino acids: CASRASGRSADTQYF. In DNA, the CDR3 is TGTGCCAGCAGGGCAAGCGGGAGGAGCGCAGATACGCAGTATTTT.

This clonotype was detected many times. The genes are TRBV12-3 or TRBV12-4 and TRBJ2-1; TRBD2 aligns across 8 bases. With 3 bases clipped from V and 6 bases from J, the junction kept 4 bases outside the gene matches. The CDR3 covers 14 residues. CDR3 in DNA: TGTGCCAGCAGTTTCCTTCGGGGGGGCAATGAGCAGTTCTTC. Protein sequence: CASSFLRGGNEQFF.

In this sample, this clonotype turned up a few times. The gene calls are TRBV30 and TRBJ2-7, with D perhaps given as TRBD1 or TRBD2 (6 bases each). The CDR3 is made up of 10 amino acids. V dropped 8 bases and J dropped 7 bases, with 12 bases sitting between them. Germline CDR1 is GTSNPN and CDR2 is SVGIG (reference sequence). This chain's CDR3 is CAASGAEQYF. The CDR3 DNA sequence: TGTGCCGCTTCGGGGGCTGAGCAGTACTTC.

For the CDR3, the DNA is TGCAGTGCTAGTGATGGGGGGACGGCCAAAAACATTCAGTACTTC. Its translation: CSASDGGTAKNIQYF. The V and J genes are TRBV20-1 and TRBJ2-4, with D possibly matching TRBD2 (6 bases). This CDR3 spans 15 amino acids. Germline-derived CDR1 and CDR2 are DFQATT and SNEGSKA (reference sequence). Trimming stripped 3 bases from V and 1 base from J, with 13 bases between.

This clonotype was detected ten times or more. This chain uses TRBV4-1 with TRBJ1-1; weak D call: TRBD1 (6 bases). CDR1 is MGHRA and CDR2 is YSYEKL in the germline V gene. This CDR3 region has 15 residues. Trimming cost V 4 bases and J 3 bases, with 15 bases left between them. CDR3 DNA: TGCGCCAGCAGCCTACTAGAGGGGGGGGACACTGAAGCTTTCTTT. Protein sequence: CASSLLEGGDTEAFF.

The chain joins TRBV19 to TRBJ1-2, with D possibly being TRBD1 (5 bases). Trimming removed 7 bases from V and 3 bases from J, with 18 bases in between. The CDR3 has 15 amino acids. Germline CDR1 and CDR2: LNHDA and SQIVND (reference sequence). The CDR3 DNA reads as TGTGCCAGTAAGCGCGTGAGACAGTCCGACTATGGCTACACCTTC. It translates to CASKRVRQSDYGYTF. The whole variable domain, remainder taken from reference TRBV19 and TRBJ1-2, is DGGITQSPKYLFRKEGQNVTLSCEQNLNHDAMYWYRQDPGQGLRLIYYSQIVNDFQKGDIAEGYSVSREKKESFPLTVTSAQKNPTAFYLCASKRVRQSDYGYTFGSGTRLTVV.

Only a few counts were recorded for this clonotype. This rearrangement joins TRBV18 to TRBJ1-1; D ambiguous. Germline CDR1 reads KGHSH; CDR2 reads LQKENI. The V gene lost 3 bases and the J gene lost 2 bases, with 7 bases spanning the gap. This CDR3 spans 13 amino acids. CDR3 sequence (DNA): TGTGCCAGCTCACCCCGGACTAACACTGAAGCTTTCTTT. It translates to CASSPRTNTEAFF.

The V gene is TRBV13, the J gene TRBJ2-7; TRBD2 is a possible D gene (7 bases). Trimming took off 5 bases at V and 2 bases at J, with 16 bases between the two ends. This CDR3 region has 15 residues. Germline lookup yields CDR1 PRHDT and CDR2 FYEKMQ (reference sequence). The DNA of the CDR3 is TGTGCCAGCAGCACGGGGGGCGGAGGGGCCTACGAGCAGTACTTC. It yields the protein CASSTGGGGAYEQYF.

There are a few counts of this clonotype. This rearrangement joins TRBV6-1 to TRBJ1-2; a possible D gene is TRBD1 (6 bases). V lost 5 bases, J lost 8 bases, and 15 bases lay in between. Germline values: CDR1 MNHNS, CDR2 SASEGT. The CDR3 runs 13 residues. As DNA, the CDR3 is TGTGCCAGCAGTCCCTGGGGGGCAGGGGGCTACACCTTC. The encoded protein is CASSPWGAGGYTF.

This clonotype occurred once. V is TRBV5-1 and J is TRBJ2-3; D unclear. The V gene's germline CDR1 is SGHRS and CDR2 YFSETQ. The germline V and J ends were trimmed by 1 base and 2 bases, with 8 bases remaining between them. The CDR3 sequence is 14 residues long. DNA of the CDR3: TGCGCCAGCAGCTTGTACGGGTTCACAGATACGCAGTATTTT. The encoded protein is CASSLYGFTDTQYF.

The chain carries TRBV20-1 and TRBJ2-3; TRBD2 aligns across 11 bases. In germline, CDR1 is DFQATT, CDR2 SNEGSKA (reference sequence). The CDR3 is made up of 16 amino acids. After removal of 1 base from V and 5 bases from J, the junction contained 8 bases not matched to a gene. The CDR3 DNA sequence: TGCAGTGCTAGAGCTCGTCTAGCGGGAGGTGGAGATACGCAGTATTTT. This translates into CSARARLAGGGDTQYF.

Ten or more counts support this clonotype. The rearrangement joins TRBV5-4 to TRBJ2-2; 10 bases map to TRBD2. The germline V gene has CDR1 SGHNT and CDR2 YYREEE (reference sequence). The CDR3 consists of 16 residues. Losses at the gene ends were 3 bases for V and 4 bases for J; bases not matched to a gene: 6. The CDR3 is CASSSSGRALTGELFF. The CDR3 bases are TGTGCCAGCAGCTCGAGCGGGAGGGCCCTCACCGGGGAGCTGTTTTTT.

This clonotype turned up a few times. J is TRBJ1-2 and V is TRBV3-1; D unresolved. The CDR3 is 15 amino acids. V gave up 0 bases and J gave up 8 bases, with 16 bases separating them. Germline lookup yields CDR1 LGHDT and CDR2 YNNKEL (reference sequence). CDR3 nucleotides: TGTGCCAGCAGCCAAGATCTCACGGAGCAGCGCGGCTACACCTTC. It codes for CASSQDLTEQRGYTF.

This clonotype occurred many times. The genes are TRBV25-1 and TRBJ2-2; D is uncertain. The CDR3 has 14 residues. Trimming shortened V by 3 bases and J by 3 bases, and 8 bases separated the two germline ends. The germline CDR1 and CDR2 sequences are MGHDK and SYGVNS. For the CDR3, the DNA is TGTGCCAGCAGTGATTTCTCCTACACCGGGGAGCTGTTTTTT. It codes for CASSDFSYTGELFF.

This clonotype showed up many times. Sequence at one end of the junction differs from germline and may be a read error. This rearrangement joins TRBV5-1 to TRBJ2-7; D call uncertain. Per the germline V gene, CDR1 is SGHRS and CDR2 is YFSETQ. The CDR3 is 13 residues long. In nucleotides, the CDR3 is TGCGCCAGCAGCTTAACGCCCTCCTCCGAGCAGTACTTC. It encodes CASSLTPSSEQYF.

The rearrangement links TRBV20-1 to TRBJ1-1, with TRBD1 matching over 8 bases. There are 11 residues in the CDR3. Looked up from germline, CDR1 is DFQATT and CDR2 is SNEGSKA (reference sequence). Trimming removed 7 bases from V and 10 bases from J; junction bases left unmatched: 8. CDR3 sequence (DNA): TGCAGTGTGGACAGGGAGCGGAGAGCTTTCTTT. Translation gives CSVDRERRAFF.

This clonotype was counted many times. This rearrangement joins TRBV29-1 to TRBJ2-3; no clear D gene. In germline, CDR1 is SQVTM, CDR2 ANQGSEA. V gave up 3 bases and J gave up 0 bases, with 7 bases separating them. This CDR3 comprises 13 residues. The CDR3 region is CSVDDGSTDTQYF. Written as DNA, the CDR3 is TGCAGCGTTGATGACGGGAGCACAGATACGCAGTATTTT.